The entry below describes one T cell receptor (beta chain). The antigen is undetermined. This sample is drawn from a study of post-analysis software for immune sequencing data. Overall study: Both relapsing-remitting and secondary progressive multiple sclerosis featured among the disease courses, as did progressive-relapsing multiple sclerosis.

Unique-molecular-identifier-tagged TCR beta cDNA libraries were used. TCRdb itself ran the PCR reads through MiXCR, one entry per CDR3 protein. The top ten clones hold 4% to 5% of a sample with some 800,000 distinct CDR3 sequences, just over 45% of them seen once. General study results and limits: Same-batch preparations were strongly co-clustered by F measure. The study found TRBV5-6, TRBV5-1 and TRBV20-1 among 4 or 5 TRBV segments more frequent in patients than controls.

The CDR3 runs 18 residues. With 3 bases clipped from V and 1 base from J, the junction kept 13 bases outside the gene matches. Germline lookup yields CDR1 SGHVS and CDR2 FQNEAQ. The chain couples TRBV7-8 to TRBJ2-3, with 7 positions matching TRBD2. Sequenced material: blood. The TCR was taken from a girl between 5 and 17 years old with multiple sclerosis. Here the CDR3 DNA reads TGTGCCAGCAGCTTCTTGGAGGGGAGGGCCTATGGCACAGATACGCAGTATTTT. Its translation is CASSFLEGRAYGTDTQYF.